This T cell receptor (beta chain) was obtained from a study of regulatory T cells in long-lasting Graves disease. Building the TCR beta libraries relied on iRepertoire HTBI primers, and CDR3 regions underwent Arm-PCR. In TCRdb, the multiplex PCR reads were re-called with MiXCR into one record per CDR3 protein. Of over 450,000 distinct CDR3 sequences listed, around a fifth are singletons. Study-level results: Persistent-disease Graves' patients showed less TCR diversity than new cases. A greater number of public clonotypes (about 3,000) was shared by persistent patients than by new patients (just over 950). It was peripheral blood alone, not thyroid tissue, that was studied.

In its sample, this clonotype was seen many times. What it recognizes is unknown. As to time point: persistent/refractory GD, antithyroid drugs over 5 years with positive TRAb. Following extraction of RNA from PBMCs, that RNA was used to make the TCR library. The sample in question was peripheral blood mononuclear cells (PBMCs), obtained when the disease was refractory, from a patient treated with antithyroid drugs. This clonotype was sampled from a female donor with Graves disease.

CDR3 in amino acids: CASSLSHQGTQYF. The CDR3 DNA reads TGTGCCAGCAGTTTAAGCCATCAGGGGACCCAGTACTTC. The genes are TRBV12-3 or TRBV12-4 and TRBJ2-5; TRBD1 is a possible D gene (5 bases). This CDR3 has 13 residues. V was trimmed by 2 bases and J by 7 bases, leaving 11 bases between them.